The 24 T cell receptor beta chains listed next were all sequenced from one sample in a study of technical replicates of blood from a few donors. TCRdb keeps only in-frame clones here, not all; method: immunoSEQ multiplex PCR. The repertoire consists of roughly 74,000 clones, with roughly nine tenths occurring once and the leading ten covering 0.3% to 0.45%. Input material: T cells isolated from PBMCs. All receptors derive from a human donor in good health.

For the CDR3, the DNA is TGTGCCAGCAATGGGGCTCCACAAGAGACCCAGTACTTC. Translation gives CASNGAPQETQYF. The rearrangement uses TRBV13 and TRBJ2-5; D is possibly TRBD1 (5 bases). This CDR3 is built from 13 residues. Germline CDR1 PRHDT, CDR2 FYEKMQ (reference sequence). V gave up 7 bases and J gave up 2 bases, with 11 bases separating them.

This chain joins TRBV29-1 and TRBJ1-5, with D possibly matching TRBD1 (6 bases). Germline CDR1 reads SQVTM; CDR2 reads ANQGSEA. The CDR3 spans 16 residues. The V and J ends lost 4 bases and 1 base respectively, with 17 bases between them. CDR3 in amino acids: CSVVWGGGGSNQPQHF. The CDR3 bases are TGCAGCGTTGTTTGGGGGGGAGGGGGGAGCAATCAGCCCCAGCATTTT. Filled out from reference TRBV29-1 and TRBJ1-5, the complete variable domain reads SAVISQKPSRDICQRGTSLTIQCQVDSQVTMMFWYRQQPGQSLTLIATANQGSEATYESGFVIDKFPISRPNLTFSTLTVSNMSPEDSSIYLCSVVWGGGGSNQPQHFGDGTRLSIL.

This clone was seen once. The chain has TRBV4-1 and TRBJ2-7, with D possibly being TRBD2 (7 bases). Germline V lookup: CDR1 MGHRA, CDR2 YSYEKL. Trimming cost V 6 bases and J 2 bases, with 14 bases left between them. The CDR3 length is 14 residues. The CDR3 is CASSRGEGPYEQYF. CDR3 sequence (DNA): TGCGCCAGCAGTAGGGGGGAGGGCCCCTACGAGCAGTACTTC.

The chain employs TRBV7-9 and TRBJ1-2; 11 nucleotides match TRBD1. Germline values: CDR1 SEHNR, CDR2 FQNEAQ (reference sequence). CDR3 length equals 16 residues. Unmatched junction bases numbered 9, after V lost 5 bases and J lost 4 bases. The CDR3 DNA reads as TGTGCCAGCAGCGCGCAGCCGGGACAGGGGGGCTATGGCTACACCTTC. As protein: CASSAQPGQGGYGYTF.

The chain couples TRBV5-1 to TRBJ1-2, with TRBD1 matching over 7 bases. The CDR3 extends over 15 amino acids. Germline CDR1 reads SGHRS; CDR2 reads YFSETQ. V shed 0 bases and J 6 bases; nucleotides not matched to a gene: 8. The CDR3 DNA reads as TGCGCCAGCAGCTTGGACCGGGACAGCTTTAATGGCTACACCTTC. Its protein is CASSLDRDSFNGYTF.

The gene calls are TRBV15 and TRBJ1-1; 10 bases map to TRBD1. There are 15 residues in the CDR3. Germline V gene lookup returns CDR1 LNHNV and CDR2 YYDKDF (reference sequence). J gave up 4 bases and V 2 bases, and 4 bases lay outside the gene matches. The CDR3 loop reads CATSRPGQGGTEAFF. The CDR3 nucleotides read TGTGCCACCAGCAGACCCGGACAGGGGGGCACTGAAGCTTTCTTT.

This chain links TRBV2 with TRBJ2-5; D not resolved. CDR3 length equals 11 residues. V gave up 10 bases and J gave up 5 bases, with 11 bases separating them. CDR1 and CDR2 from the germline V gene are SNHLY and FYNNEI. The chain's CDR3 is CATRLGETQYF. DNA of the CDR3: TGTGCCACCCGCTTGGGCGAGACCCAGTACTTC.

The CDR3 reads CASSFGGTDNEQFF. In DNA form, the CDR3 reads TGTGCCAGCAGCTTTGGCGGGACCGATAATGAGCAGTTCTTC. The chain joins TRBV7-3 to TRBJ2-1, with D perhaps matching TRBD2 (6 bases). This CDR3 region has 14 residues. The germline V and J ends were trimmed by 3 bases and 7 bases, with 13 bases remaining between them. Germline V gene lookup returns CDR1 SGHTA and CDR2 FQGTGA.

This chain joins TRBV6-6 and TRBJ2-4, with D possibly being TRBD1 (5 bases). The ends were cut back, 0 bases at V and 3 bases at J, with 9 bases in the middle. The CDR3 sequence is 15 residues long. Germline loops: CDR1 MNHNY, CDR2 SVGAGI (reference sequence). The CDR3: CASSYSQGGKNIQYF. DNA of the CDR3: TGTGCCAGCAGTTACTCCCAGGGCGGCAAAAACATTCAGTACTTC.

The rearrangement uses TRBV28 and TRBJ2-7; D is possibly TRBD1 (6 bases). Germline assignment: CDR1 MDHEN and CDR2 SYDVKM. Trimming took off 2 bases at V and 1 base at J, with 9 bases between the two ends. The CDR3 contains 14 residues. The CDR3 spells CASSLTQGSYEQYF. Here the CDR3 DNA reads TGTGCCAGCAGTTTAACACAGGGTTCCTACGAGCAGTACTTC.

This clone showed up just once. V and J are TRBV7-8 and TRBJ1-5; D ambiguous. The CDR3 length is 15 residues. V was cut by 5 bases and J by 1 base, with 12 bases left in between. Germline CDR1 is SGHVS and CDR2 is FQNEAQ. The CDR3 coding sequence is TGTGCCAGCAGCAGGGAGGGTAGCAGCAATCAGCCCCAGCATTTT. This translates into CASSREGSSNQPQHF.

The genes are TRBV19 and TRBJ1-5; 10 positions match TRBD1. With 7 bases clipped from V and 5 bases from J, the junction kept 5 bases outside the gene matches. Germline CDR1 LNHDA, CDR2 SQIVND (reference sequence). This CDR3 has 14 residues. The CDR3 DNA follows: TGTGCCAGTACTCCGGGACAGGGGTATCAGCCCCAGCATTTT. Translating gives CASTPGQGYQPQHF.

This clone was seen once. This chain connects TRBV6-1 to TRBJ2-1, with 8 bases fitting TRBD2. The CDR3 is 13 amino acids. The V segment lost 8 bases and the J segment 10 bases; nucleotides outside the gene matches: 10. CDR1 and CDR2 (germline): MNHNS, SASEGT. As DNA, the CDR3 is TGTGCCAGCGGGACTAGTTTTGAACAGGAGCAGTTCTTC. Its protein product is CASGTSFEQEQFF.

This clone is a singleton in its sample. The chain links TRBV2 to TRBJ2-2, with unresolved D. This CDR3 spans 10 amino acids. Trimming stripped 6 bases from V and 11 bases from J, with 7 bases between. Germline CDR1 and CDR2: SNHLY and FYNNEI. In nucleotides, the CDR3 is TGTGCCAGCAGGTCCGTAGAGCTGTTTTTT. This translates into CASRSVELFF.

The chain joins TRBV9 to TRBJ1-1; D may be TRBD1 (6 bases). CDR1 and CDR2 (germline): SGDLS, YYNGEE. V lost 4 bases, J lost 0 bases, and 10 bases lay in between. The CDR3 spans 14 residues. The CDR3 protein is CASSPQGLNTEAFF. As DNA, the CDR3 is TGTGCCAGCAGCCCGCAGGGGTTGAACACTGAAGCTTTCTTT. The entire variable domain, with the rest obtained from reference TRBV9 and TRBJ1-1, is as follows: DSGVTQTPKHLITATGQRVTLRCSPRSGDLSVYWYQQSLDQGLQFLIQYYNGEERAKGNILERFSAQQFPDLHSELNLSSLELGDSALYFCASSPQGLNTEAFFGQGTRLTVV.

The rearrangement uses TRBV5-1 and TRBJ2-7; possible D gene TRBD1, 6 bases. This CDR3 contains 16 residues. CDR1 and CDR2 from the germline V gene are SGHRS and YFSETQ. V was trimmed by 6 bases and J by 1 base, leaving 20 bases between them. The CDR3 region has the DNA TGCGCCAGCACCCCCCGAGGACAGTATTCTTCCTACGAGCAGTACTTC. As protein: CASTPRGQYSSYEQYF.

The chain is built from TRBV28 and TRBJ2-2, with 7 bases identical to TRBD2. Germline assignment: CDR1 MDHEN and CDR2 SYDVKM. The CDR3 is 17 amino acids. The ends lost 1 base at V and 1 base at J; junction bases unmatched: 6. CDR3 nucleotide sequence: TGTGCCAGCAGTTTATTAAGTCTAGCGGTGAACACCGGGGAGCTGTTTTTT. Translation gives CASSLLSLAVNTGELFF.

The J gene is TRBJ2-7, the V gene TRBV19; 9 bases fit TRBD1. CDR3 length: 14 amino acids. The V and J ends lost 10 bases and 4 bases, in that order; junction bases with no gene match: 11. The germline gives CDR1 LNHDA, CDR2 SQIVND (reference sequence). The CDR3 DNA is TGTGCCACCGGAAGACAGGGGGAGACTTACGAGCAGTACTTC. This sequence encodes CATGRQGETYEQYF.

The chain combines TRBV15 with TRBJ2-7; 12 nucleotides match TRBD2. Germline CDR1 is LNHNV and CDR2 is YYDKDF (reference sequence). This CDR3 has 17 amino acids. V gave up 5 bases and J gave up 0 bases; unmatched junction bases: 8. This CDR3 is CATSRASGRESSYEQYF. As DNA, the CDR3 is TGTGCCACCAGCCGGGCTAGCGGGAGGGAAAGCTCCTACGAGCAGTACTTC.

The chain uses TRBV7-9 and TRBJ2-1, with TRBD1 as a possible D gene (5 bases). The germline V and J ends were trimmed by 5 bases and 2 bases, with 13 bases remaining between them. CDR3 length equals 15 residues. Germline-derived CDR1 and CDR2 are SEHNR and FQNEAQ (reference sequence). CDR3 amino acids: CASSPWTSTYNEQFF. The CDR3 nucleotides read TGTGCCAGCAGCCCTTGGACAAGTACCTACAATGAGCAGTTCTTC.

CDR3 DNA sequence: TGTGCCAGCAGTGAGTGGCAGAAGAACACTGAAGCTTTCTTT. It encodes CASSEWQKNTEAFF. The rearrangement uses TRBV6-1 and TRBJ1-1; D is unresolved. Germline loops: CDR1 MNHNS, CDR2 SASEGT. The V end lost 3 bases, the J end lost 1 base, and 9 bases lay between the germline ends. There are 14 residues in the CDR3.

This rearrangement joins TRBV29-1 to TRBJ2-3, with TRBD2 matching 7 bases. The J segment lost 0 bases and the V segment lost 1 base, leaving 4 bases of the junction unmatched. Germline CDR1 and CDR2: SQVTM and ANQGSEA. CDR3 size: 15 residues. The CDR3 protein is CSVEGRGSSTDTQYF. For the CDR3, the DNA is TGCAGCGTTGAAGGGCGGGGGTCTAGCACAGATACGCAGTATTTT.

The chain is built from TRBV5-1 and TRBJ1-4; 9 bases are a match to TRBD1. There are 14 residues in the CDR3. Germline CDR1 and CDR2: SGHRS and YFSETQ. V was clipped by 3 bases and J by 5 bases; unmatched bases: 2. Here the CDR3 reads CASSSGQGNEKLFF. The CDR3 DNA reads as TGCGCCAGCAGCTCGGGACAGGGAAATGAAAAACTGTTTTTT.

CDR3 DNA sequence: TGCAGCGTTGGGGAGGGCCAAGCCTACGAGCAGTACTTC. Its protein product is CSVGEGQAYEQYF. V usage is TRBV29-1 and J usage is TRBJ2-7, with 7 positions matching TRBD2. J was trimmed by 2 bases and V by 4 bases; bases with no gene match: 5. This CDR3 is 13 amino acids long. From germline, CDR1 is SQVTM and CDR2 ANQGSEA.